This T cell receptor (beta chain) originates from a study of regulatory T cells in long-lasting Graves disease. The CDR3 consists of 16 residues. Trimming took off 10 bases at V and 0 bases at J, with 18 bases between the two ends. Germline V gives CDR1 MDHEN, CDR2 SYDVKM. Both iRepertoire HTBI primers and Arm-PCR of CDR3 regions were used to build the TCR beta libraries. Using its own MiXCR run on the multiplex PCR reads, TCRdb lists one record per CDR3 protein. The sample consists of a few hundred thousand distinct CDR3 sequences, about 18% of them appearing once. This clonotype was detected many times. Time point indicated: newly diagnosed GD, antithyroid drugs for less than 3 months. Construction of the TCR library relied on RNA isolated from PBMCs.

This TCR came from a female donor with Graves disease. Sequencing used peripheral blood mononuclear cells (PBMCs), obtained at new diagnosis, from a patient treated with antithyroid drugs. J is TRBJ2-2 and V is TRBV28; no definite D call. CDR3 region: CATMDYGPANTGELFF. Written as DNA, the CDR3 is TGTGCCACCATGGATTACGGGCCAGCGAACACCGGGGAGCTGTTTTTT.